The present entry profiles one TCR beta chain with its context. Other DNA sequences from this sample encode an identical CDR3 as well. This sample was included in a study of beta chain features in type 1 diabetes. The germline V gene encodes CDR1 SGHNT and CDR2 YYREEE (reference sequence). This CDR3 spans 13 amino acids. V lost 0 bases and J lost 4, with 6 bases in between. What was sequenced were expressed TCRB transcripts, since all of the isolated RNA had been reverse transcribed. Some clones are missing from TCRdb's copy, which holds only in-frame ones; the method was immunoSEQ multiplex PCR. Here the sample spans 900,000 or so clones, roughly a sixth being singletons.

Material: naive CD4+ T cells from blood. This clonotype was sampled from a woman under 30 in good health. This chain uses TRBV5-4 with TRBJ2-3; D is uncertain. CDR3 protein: CASSLVSADTQYF. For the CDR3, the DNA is TGTGCCAGCAGCTTGGTTAGTGCAGATACGCAGTATTTT.